These 3 T cell receptor beta chains share one sample of origin, sequenced in a study of blood T cells in healthy people across ages. Using a J-beta primer mix together with a sample-barcoded 5' primer, a second PCR was run for roughly 7 to 12 cycles. TCRdb fed the 5' RACE reads into MiXCR, producing one record per CDR3 protein. The data contain roughly 1,500,000 distinct CDR3 sequences, around two fifths of them singletons. Sequencing used blood. The receptors were sampled from a woman between 18 and 29 years old in good health.

This clonotype was seen a few times. The CDR3 nucleotides are TGTGCCAGCAGCCCACACCCAATCCTTTTAGCGGGAGAGGTAGATACGCAGTATTTT. This encodes CASSPHPILLAGEVDTQYF. V is TRBV3-1 and J is TRBJ2-3; TRBD2 aligns across 9 bases. The CDR3 length is 19 residues. Per germline, CDR1 LGHDT and CDR2 YNNKEL (reference sequence). V gave up 4 bases and J gave up 5 bases; unmatched junction bases: 19.

To note about this clonotype: A junction end diverges from the germline sequence, so it may reflect a read error. This chain joins TRBV28 and TRBJ2-3; D gene unclear. Germline CDR1 is MDHEN and CDR2 is SYDVKM. The CDR3 extends over 13 amino acids. Written as DNA, the CDR3 is TGTGCCAGTAGTTTCCCCCGACGTAATACGCAGTATTTT. It translates to CASSFPRRNTQYF. The full variable domain, completed using reference TRBV28 and TRBJ2-3, is DVKVTQSSRYLVKRTGEKVFLECVQDMDHENMFWYRQDPGLGLRLIYFSYDVKMKEKGDIPEGYSVSREKKERFSLILESASTNQTSMYLCASSFPRRNTQYFGPGTRLTVL.

This clonotype was seen once. The V gene is TRBV27, the J gene TRBJ1-1; no clear D gene. This CDR3 spans 14 amino acids. Trimming left V 6 bases short and J 0 bases short, with 11 bases between. Per the germline V gene, CDR1 is MNHEY and CDR2 is SMNVEV (reference sequence). The CDR3 coding sequence is TGTGCCAGCAGCGGTAAGGGAGTGAACACTGAAGCTTTCTTT. Protein: CASSGKGVNTEAFF.